This TCR beta chain appears in the sequencing data of a study of Graves' ophthalmopathy and Graves' hyperthyroidism. Whole-study context: Absence of ophthalmopathy within 18 months of follow-up defined stable hyperthyroidism. Findings and caveats of the study: Its predictions of ophthalmopathy progression gave the model 65% to 71% sensitivity and 72% to 80% specificity.

For this clonotype: As yet, its antigen is unknown.

The sequenced template was RNA, covering the TCR beta CDR3 region. First-round RT-PCR employed HTBI primers, with a second-round multiplex PCR after it. MiXCR, run by TCRdb on the multiplex PCR reads, gives a single entry per CDR3 protein. The repertoire consists of over a million distinct CDR3 sequences, with around a third occurring once and the leading ten covering over 8.5%. The CDR3 consists of 11 residues. V shed 7 bases and J 7 bases; nucleotides not matched to a gene: 3. The germline V gene encodes CDR1 KGHDR and CDR2 SFDVKD. Among the exclusions were patients with other autoimmune diseases, uncontrolled infections, pregnancy or lactation. Clinicians made diagnoses from clinical symptoms, serum thyroxine, TRAb, thyroid ultrasound and orbital computed tomography.

The chain employs TRBV24-1 and TRBJ2-7; 7 bases align to TRBD1. Source material: peripheral blood or thyroid tissue (not recorded which). The TCR comes from an adult man with Graves' hyperthyroidism. The CDR3 bases are TGTGCCACCAGCTACAGGGGTGAGCAGTACTTC. Translation gives CATSYRGEQYF.